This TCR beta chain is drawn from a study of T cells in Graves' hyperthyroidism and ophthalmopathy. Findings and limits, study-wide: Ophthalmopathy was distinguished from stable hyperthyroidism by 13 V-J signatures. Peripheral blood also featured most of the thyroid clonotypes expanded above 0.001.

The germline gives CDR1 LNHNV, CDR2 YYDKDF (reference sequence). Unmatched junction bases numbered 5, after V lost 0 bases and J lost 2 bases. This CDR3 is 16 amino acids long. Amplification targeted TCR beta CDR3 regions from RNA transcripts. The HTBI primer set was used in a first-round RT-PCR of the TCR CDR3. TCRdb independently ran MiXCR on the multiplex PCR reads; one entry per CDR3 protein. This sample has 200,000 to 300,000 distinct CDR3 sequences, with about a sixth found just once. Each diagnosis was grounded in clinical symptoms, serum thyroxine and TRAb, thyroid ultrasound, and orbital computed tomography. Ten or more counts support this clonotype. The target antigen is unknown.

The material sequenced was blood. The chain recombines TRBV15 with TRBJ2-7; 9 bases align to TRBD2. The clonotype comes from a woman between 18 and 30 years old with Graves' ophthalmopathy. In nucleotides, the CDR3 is TGTGCCACCAGCAGAGAGGGACTAGCTGCCCCCTACGAGCAGTACTTC. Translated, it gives CATSREGLAAPYEQYF.